This T cell receptor beta chain is drawn from a study of technical replicates of blood from several donors. This CDR3 is built from 15 residues. Germline values: CDR1 SGHDN, CDR2 FVKESK. Trimming removed 3 bases at V and 2 bases at J, with 13 bases between. This clone was seen a single time. Sequencing was performed with immunoSEQ multiplex PCR; in TCRdb, only in-frame clones are kept and a portion is missing. The profile shows approximately 53,000 clones, around 96% of them singletons. The genes are TRBV14 and TRBJ2-5, with D perhaps matching TRBD2 (6 bases). Material for sequencing was T cells isolated from PBMCs. The TCR originated in a human donor in good health. CDR3: CASSQFSGPQETQYF. The DNA of the CDR3 is TGTGCCAGCAGCCAGTTCAGCGGGCCTCAAGAGACCCAGTACTTC.